The rows below give T cell receptor beta chains drawn from one sample of a study of blood T cell repertoires in COVID-19. Assay used: immunoSEQ multiplex PCR; TCRdb lists only in-frame clones, some missing. The sample lists roughly 100,000 clones; 79% were seen once. What was sequenced was peripheral blood. These receptor sequences come from a woman of 80 years or more with active or convalescent COVID-19. CDR3s include the opening cysteine and the closing phenylalanine or tryptophan. Each record gives: clone size, J gene, V gene, D gene, CDR3 protein, CDR3 DNA. The D gene is left open where the match is weak. Rows give clone size only sometimes, using once, few, many, or a class for an expanded clone.

clone size: .; J gene: TRBJ2-1; V gene: TRBV9; D gene: TRBD2; CDR3 protein: CASSVTPTSGRAGEQFF; CDR3 DNA: TGTGCCAGCAGCGTGACCCCCACTAGCGGGAGGGCCGGGGAGCAGTTCTTC
clone size: .; J gene: TRBJ2-1; V gene: TRBV7-2; D gene: TRBD2; CDR3 protein: CASSPGLVIREQFF; CDR3 DNA: TGTGCCAGCAGTCCGGGACTAGTAATAAGGGAGCAGTTCTTC
clone size: .; J gene: TRBJ2-5; V gene: TRBV6-1; D gene: TRBD2; CDR3 protein: CASSPGGRVGETQYF; CDR3 DNA: TGTGCCAGCAGTCCTGGGGGGAGGGTAGGAGAGACCCAGTACTTC
clone size: few; J gene: TRBJ2-2; V gene: TRBV28; D gene: .; CDR3 protein: CASSLFGQGSPGELFF; CDR3 DNA: TGTGCCAGCAGCCTCTTCGGGCAGGGGAGCCCCGGGGAGCTGTTTTTT
clone size: once; J gene: TRBJ2-7; V gene: TRBV7-2; D gene: .; CDR3 protein: CASSLQVVGHEQYF; CDR3 DNA: TGTGCCAGCAGCTTACAGGTGGTTGGTCACGAGCAGTACTTC
clone size: .; J gene: TRBJ2-3; V gene: TRBV18; D gene: TRBD2; CDR3 protein: CASSPGGGSATDTQYF; CDR3 DNA: TGTGCCAGCTCACCAGGGGGGGGATCCGCCACAGATACGCAGTATTTT
clone size: .; J gene: TRBJ1-5; V gene: TRBV7-2; D gene: TRBD1; CDR3 protein: CASSSDRAGESQHF; CDR3 DNA: TGTGCCAGCAGCAGTGACAGGGCTGGGGAGTCCCAGCATTTT
clone size: .; J gene: TRBJ1-5; V gene: TRBV30; D gene: TRBD1; CDR3 protein: CAWAGGSNQPQHF; CDR3 DNA: TGTGCCTGGGCAGGGGGCAGCAATCAGCCCCAGCATTTT
clone size: few; J gene: TRBJ2-2; V gene: TRBV19; D gene: .; CDR3 protein: CASSWRGQAGELFF; CDR3 DNA: TGTGCCAGTAGTTGGAGGGGGCAGGCCGGGGAGCTGTTTTTT
clone size: .; J gene: TRBJ1-2; V gene: TRBV20-1; D gene: .; CDR3 protein: CSAEGFYGYTF; CDR3 DNA: TGCAGTGCGGAGGGGTTCTATGGCTACACCTTC
clone size: .; J gene: TRBJ2-7; V gene: TRBV6-5; D gene: .; CDR3 protein: CASSYQRLSSYEQYF; CDR3 DNA: TGTGCCAGCAGTTACCAGCGACTGAGCTCCTACGAGCAGTACTTC
clone size: .; J gene: TRBJ1-3; V gene: TRBV4-3; D gene: .; CDR3 protein: CASSQGAAARSSGNTIYF; CDR3 DNA: TGCGCCAGCAGCCAGGGGGCAGCCGCCCGATCCTCTGGAAACACCATATATTTT
clone size: .; J gene: TRBJ1-6; V gene: TRBV9; D gene: TRBD1; CDR3 protein: CASSVLTGGISPLHF; CDR3 DNA: TGTGCCAGCAGCGTGCTGACAGGGGGTATTTCACCCCTCCACTTT
clone size: .; J gene: TRBJ2-2; V gene: TRBV6-5; D gene: .; CDR3 protein: CASSYPDTGELFF; CDR3 DNA: TGTGCCAGCAGTTACCCCGACACCGGGGAGCTGTTTTTT
clone size: few; J gene: TRBJ2-1; V gene: TRBV10-3; D gene: TRBD2; CDR3 protein: CAISDPTSGSYNEQFF; CDR3 DNA: TGTGCCATCAGTGACCCGACTAGCGGGAGTTACAATGAGCAGTTCTTC
clone size: .; J gene: TRBJ2-7; V gene: TRBV9; D gene: .; CDR3 protein: CASSVEGQSYEQYF; CDR3 DNA: TGTGCCAGCAGCGTAGAGGGACAATCCTACGAGCAGTACTTC
clone size: .; J gene: TRBJ2-7; V gene: TRBV5-1; D gene: TRBD1; CDR3 protein: CASRRMTGVREQYF; CDR3 DNA: TGCGCCAGCAGGAGAATGACAGGGGTGAGGGAGCAGTACTTC
clone size: .; J gene: TRBJ2-7; V gene: TRBV5-4; D gene: TRBD1; CDR3 protein: CASRTGTGDEQYF; CDR3 DNA: TGTGCCAGCAGAACCGGGACAGGGGACGAGCAGTACTTC
clone size: .; J gene: TRBJ1-3; V gene: TRBV4-1; D gene: .; CDR3 protein: CASSPERRVSGNTIYF; CDR3 DNA: TGCGCCAGCAGCCCAGAGAGGCGCGTTTCGGGAAACACCATATATTTT
clone size: .; J gene: TRBJ1-1; V gene: TRBV5-1; D gene: TRBD1; CDR3 protein: CASSFFVGTGQLMNTEAFF; CDR3 DNA: TGTGCCAGCAGCTTTTTTGTAGGTACGGGACAGCTCATGAACACTGAAGCTTTCTTT
clone size: .; J gene: TRBJ2-5; V gene: TRBV3-1/TRBV3-2; D gene: .; CDR3 protein: CASSQERDRQETQYF; CDR3 DNA: TGTGCCAGCAGCCAAGAGCGGGACAGACAAGAGACCCAGTACTTC
clone size: .; J gene: TRBJ1-2; V gene: TRBV5-6; D gene: TRBD1; CDR3 protein: CASSKNRGWGGYTF; CDR3 DNA: TGTGCCAGCAGCAAAAACAGGGGATGGGGTGGCTACACCTTC
clone size: .; J gene: TRBJ2-3; V gene: TRBV7-9; D gene: .; CDR3 protein: CATESIGVADTQYF; CDR3 DNA: TGTGCCACCGAATCTATCGGGGTGGCAGATACGCAGTATTTT
clone size: once; J gene: TRBJ2-3; V gene: TRBV13; D gene: TRBD2; CDR3 protein: CASSFLAGGSDTQYF; CDR3 DNA: TGTGCCAGCAGCTTTCTAGCGGGAGGATCAGATACGCAGTATTTT
clone size: once; J gene: TRBJ2-1; V gene: TRBV5-4; D gene: TRBD2; CDR3 protein: CASSLAAGVSYNEQFF; CDR3 DNA: TGTGCCAGCAGCTTGGCCGCGGGAGTGTCCTACAATGAGCAGTTCTTC
clone size: .; J gene: TRBJ1-1; V gene: TRBV7-9; D gene: .; CDR3 protein: CASSLVQGNTEAFF; CDR3 DNA: TGTGCCAGCAGCTTGGTCCAGGGGAACACTGAAGCTTTCTTT
clone size: .; J gene: TRBJ2-7; V gene: TRBV6-1; D gene: .; CDR3 protein: CASSELYEQYF; CDR3 DNA: TGTGCCAGCAGTGAACTTTACGAGCAGTACTTC
clone size: .; J gene: TRBJ2-7; V gene: TRBV5-1; D gene: .; CDR3 protein: CANSLDFYTYEQYF; CDR3 DNA: TGCGCCAACAGCTTAGACTTCTATACCTACGAGCAGTACTTC
clone size: .; J gene: TRBJ2-3; V gene: TRBV5-4; D gene: TRBD1; CDR3 protein: CASSRGGQSTTTDTQYF; CDR3 DNA: TGTGCCAGCAGCCGAGGGGGACAGTCAACGACCACAGATACGCAGTATTTT
clone size: .; J gene: TRBJ1-2; V gene: TRBV5-1; D gene: TRBD1; CDR3 protein: CASSEDRGGGYTF; CDR3 DNA: TGCGCCAGCAGCGAAGACAGGGGGGGTGGCTACACCTTC
clone size: few; J gene: TRBJ1-1; V gene: TRBV6-2/TRBV6-3; D gene: .; CDR3 protein: CASSYSGSRMNTEAFF; CDR3 DNA: TGTGCCAGCAGTTACTCGGGCAGTCGCATGAACACTGAAGCTTTCTTT
clone size: .; J gene: TRBJ1-1; V gene: TRBV7-2; D gene: .; CDR3 protein: CASSLGGGNTEAFF; CDR3 DNA: TGTGCCAGCAGCTTAGGGGGAGGGAACACTGAAGCTTTCTTT
clone size: .; J gene: TRBJ2-5; V gene: TRBV9; D gene: .; CDR3 protein: CASSGGRQETQYF; CDR3 DNA: TGTGCCAGCAGCGGAGGTCGGCAAGAGACCCAGTACTTC
clone size: .; J gene: TRBJ2-3; V gene: TRBV9; D gene: TRBD2; CDR3 protein: CASSPGGSSTDTQYF; CDR3 DNA: TGTGCCAGCAGCCCGGGGGGTTCTAGCACAGATACGCAGTATTTT
clone size: once; J gene: TRBJ2-3; V gene: TRBV4-1; D gene: TRBD2; CDR3 protein: CASSQFGRATDTQYF; CDR3 DNA: TGCGCCAGCAGCCAGTTCGGGAGGGCCACAGATACGCAGTATTTT
clone size: .; J gene: TRBJ2-1; V gene: TRBV4-3; D gene: .; CDR3 protein: CASSQDATQAQLRFF; CDR3 DNA: TGCGCCAGCAGCCAAGATGCTACGCAGGCTCAGCTGCGGTTCTTC
clone size: .; J gene: TRBJ2-7; V gene: TRBV27; D gene: .; CDR3 protein: CASSLRENYEQYF; CDR3 DNA: TGTGCCAGCAGTTTGCGAGAGAACTACGAGCAGTACTTC
clone size: few; J gene: TRBJ1-3; V gene: TRBV6-6; D gene: TRBD1; CDR3 protein: CASSYSTGRGNTIYF; CDR3 DNA: TGTGCCAGCAGTTACTCGACAGGGAGGGGAAACACCATATATTTT
clone size: .; J gene: TRBJ1-1; V gene: TRBV7-3; D gene: .; CDR3 protein: CASSFTQGNTEAFF; CDR3 DNA: TGTGCCAGCAGCTTTACACAGGGGAACACTGAAGCTTTCTTT
clone size: .; J gene: TRBJ2-7; V gene: TRBV7-7; D gene: .; CDR3 protein: CASSLNPAYEQYF; CDR3 DNA: TGTGCTAGCAGCTTGAATCCGGCCTACGAGCAGTACTTC
clone size: .; J gene: TRBJ2-6; V gene: TRBV19; D gene: TRBD1; CDR3 protein: CASAGTGAGGANVLTF; CDR3 DNA: TGTGCCAGTGCCGGGACAGGAGCTGGTGGGGCCAACGTCCTGACTTTC